Sequencing of this TCR beta chain was carried out in a study of blood T cell repertoires in COVID-19 (dated by TCRdb to 2020 to 2021). As for the study more broadly: The collaborator samples originated in the United States, Italy and Spain and spanned the acute and convalescent phases of COVID-19. Subjects who had been exposed to COVID-19, were actively infected with it, or had recovered from it provided the deeply sampled blood TCRbeta repertoires that made up the dataset. The prospective study material was composed of cDNA or gDNA derived from T cells, B-cell-depleted T cells, or PBMCs. The repertoires were made available in a free public database intended to serve as a resource for research on the immune response to SARS-CoV-2. Nearly every sample came with metadata listing a de-identified subject ID, COVID-19 status, age in years and sex. Samples came from the ongoing ImmuneRACE study (first 160 participants) plus 1,254 subjects from 6 global collaborators. Where available, HLA class I and class II types were taken from metadata supplied by the sample provider and were not determined by assay-based typing. What the authors observed across the whole study: Clinical and demographic metadata were provided uncurated, with the amount varying by source and participant.

TCRbeta CDR3 regions were amplified from genomic DNA using the immunoSEQ Assay, a bias-controlled multiplex PCR. On the authors' methods: Nucleated cell counts per sample were estimated from amplification of reference gene primers within the assay. Sequence reads were collapsed and filtered to measure the absolute abundance of every unique TCRbeta CDR3 rearrangement. For each sample, productive Simpson clonality was calculated by taking the square root of Simpson's diversity index across productive rearrangements. TCRdb carries this immuneACCESS record with in-frame sequences only. Its versions omit some clonotypes, under half of them owing to an unresolved V gene in the studies checked, with the rest unexplained. The DNA was the basis for D and trimming; V, J and clone size are from that table. This sample comprises about 160,000 clones, 87% of them detected only once. The ten largest make up about 9.3% of the sample.

Points on this clone: This clone's antigen is unknown. No per-base quality is available; no much larger clone lies one base away.

At one collaborating source in Seattle, patients were enrolled during active infection and were followed longitudinally through the course of disease. Collaborating institutions collected whole blood in K2EDTA tubes following their own protocols. For TCRbeta analysis, collaborators shipped samples as frozen whole blood, isolated PBMCs, or DNA extracted from either of those sample types. The germline V gene encodes CDR1 PRHDT and CDR2 FYEKMQ (reference sequence). V loses 4 bases at its end and J loses 8 bases; junction bases beyond the gene matches: 9. Taken from cysteine to phenylalanine, the CDR3 has 16 residues. The CDR3 DNA has 48 bases and is translated from base 1.

This clonotype originated in an older woman with COVID-19, enrolled during active disease. The specimen sequenced was peripheral blood. The chain is encoded by TRBV13 joined to TRBJ2-1; TRBD2 fits 12 bases in the junction. The nucleotides read TGTGCCAGCAGCTCGGCTAGCGGGGGGGCCGTCGATGAGCAGTTCTTC. Translated, it reads CASSSASGGAVDEQFF.